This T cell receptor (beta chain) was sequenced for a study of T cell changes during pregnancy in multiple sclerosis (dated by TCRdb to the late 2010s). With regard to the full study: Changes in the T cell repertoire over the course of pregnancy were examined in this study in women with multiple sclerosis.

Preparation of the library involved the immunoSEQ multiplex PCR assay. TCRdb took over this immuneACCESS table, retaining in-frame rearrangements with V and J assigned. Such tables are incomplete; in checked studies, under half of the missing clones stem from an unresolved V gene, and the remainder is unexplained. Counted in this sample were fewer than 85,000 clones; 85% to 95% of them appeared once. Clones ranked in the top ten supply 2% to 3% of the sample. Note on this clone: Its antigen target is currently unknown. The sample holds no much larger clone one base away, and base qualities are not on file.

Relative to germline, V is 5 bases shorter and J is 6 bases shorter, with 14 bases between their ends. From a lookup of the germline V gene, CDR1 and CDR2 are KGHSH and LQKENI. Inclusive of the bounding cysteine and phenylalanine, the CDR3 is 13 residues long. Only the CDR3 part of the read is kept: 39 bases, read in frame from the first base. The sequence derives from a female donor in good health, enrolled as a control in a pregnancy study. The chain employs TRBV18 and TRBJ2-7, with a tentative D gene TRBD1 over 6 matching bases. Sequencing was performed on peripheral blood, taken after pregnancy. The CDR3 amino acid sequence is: CASSALGTSEQYF. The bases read TGTGCCAGCTCAGCCCTCGGGACATCCGAGCAGTACTTC.